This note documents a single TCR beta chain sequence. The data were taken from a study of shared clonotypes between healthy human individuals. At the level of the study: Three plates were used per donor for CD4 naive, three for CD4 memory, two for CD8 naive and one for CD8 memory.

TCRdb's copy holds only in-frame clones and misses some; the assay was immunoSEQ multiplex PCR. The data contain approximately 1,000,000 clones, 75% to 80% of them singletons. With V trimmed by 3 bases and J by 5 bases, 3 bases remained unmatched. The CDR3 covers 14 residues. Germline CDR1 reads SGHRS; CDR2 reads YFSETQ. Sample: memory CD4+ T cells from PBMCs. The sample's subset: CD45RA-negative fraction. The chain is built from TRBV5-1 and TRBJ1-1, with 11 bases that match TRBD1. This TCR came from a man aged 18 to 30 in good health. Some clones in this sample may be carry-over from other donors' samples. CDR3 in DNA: TGCGCCAGCAGCTCGGACAGGGGGCAAACTGAAGCTTTCTTT. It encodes CASSSDRGQTEAFF.